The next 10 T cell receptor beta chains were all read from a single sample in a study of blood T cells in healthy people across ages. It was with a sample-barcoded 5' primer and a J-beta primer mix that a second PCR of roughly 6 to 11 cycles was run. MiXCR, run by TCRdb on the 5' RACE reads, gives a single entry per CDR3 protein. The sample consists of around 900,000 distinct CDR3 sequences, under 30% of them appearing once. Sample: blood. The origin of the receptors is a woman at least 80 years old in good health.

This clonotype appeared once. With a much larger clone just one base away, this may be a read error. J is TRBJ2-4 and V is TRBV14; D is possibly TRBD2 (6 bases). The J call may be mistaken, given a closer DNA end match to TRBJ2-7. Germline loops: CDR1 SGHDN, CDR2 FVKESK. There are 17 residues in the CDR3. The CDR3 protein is CASSPRGKLVTSYEQYF. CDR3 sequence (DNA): TGTGCCAGCAGCCCCCGGGGGAAGTTGGTGACTTCCTACGAGCAGTACTTC.

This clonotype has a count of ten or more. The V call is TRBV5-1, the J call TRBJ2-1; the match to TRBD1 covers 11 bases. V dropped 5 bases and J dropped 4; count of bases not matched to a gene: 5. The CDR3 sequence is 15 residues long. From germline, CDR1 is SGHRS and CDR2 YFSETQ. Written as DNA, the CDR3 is TGCGCCAGCAGTTCCGGGACAGGGGGGTACAATGAGCAGTTCTTC. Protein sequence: CASSSGTGGYNEQFF. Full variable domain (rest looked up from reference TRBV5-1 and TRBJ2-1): KAGVTQTPRYLIKTRGQQVTLSCSPISGHRSVSWYQQTPGQGLQFLFEYFSETQRNKGNFPGRFSGRQFSNSRSEMNVSTLELGDSALYLCASSSGTGGYNEQFFGPGTRLTVL.

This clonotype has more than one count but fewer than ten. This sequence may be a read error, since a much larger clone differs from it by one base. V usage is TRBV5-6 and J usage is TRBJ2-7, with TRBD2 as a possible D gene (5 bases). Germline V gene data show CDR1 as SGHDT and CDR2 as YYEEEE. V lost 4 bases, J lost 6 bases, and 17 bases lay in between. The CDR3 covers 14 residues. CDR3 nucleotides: TGTGCCAGCAGCCAGAGAGACGCGGGTGTCGAGCAGTACTTC. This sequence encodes CASSQRDAGVEQYF.

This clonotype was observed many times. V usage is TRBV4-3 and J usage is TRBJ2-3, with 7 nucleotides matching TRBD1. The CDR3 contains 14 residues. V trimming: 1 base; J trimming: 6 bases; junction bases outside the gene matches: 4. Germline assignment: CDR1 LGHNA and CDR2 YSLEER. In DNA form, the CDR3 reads TGCGCCAGCAGCCAAGGAAACAGGGGTGATACGCAGTATTTT. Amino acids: CASSQGNRGDTQYF.

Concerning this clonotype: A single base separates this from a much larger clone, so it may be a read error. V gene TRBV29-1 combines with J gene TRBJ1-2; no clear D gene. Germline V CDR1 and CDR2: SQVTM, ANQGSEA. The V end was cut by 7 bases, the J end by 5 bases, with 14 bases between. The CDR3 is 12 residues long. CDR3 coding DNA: TGCAGCGGGGATCGGGTGGGATATGGCTACACCTTC. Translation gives CSGDRVGYGYTF.

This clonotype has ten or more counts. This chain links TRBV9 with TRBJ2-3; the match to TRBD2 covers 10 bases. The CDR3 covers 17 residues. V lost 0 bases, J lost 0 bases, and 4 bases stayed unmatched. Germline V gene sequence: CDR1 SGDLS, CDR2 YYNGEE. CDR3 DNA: TGTGCCAGCAGCGTAGGAGTAGCGGGGGGAAGCACAGATACGCAGTATTTT. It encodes CASSVGVAGGSTDTQYF. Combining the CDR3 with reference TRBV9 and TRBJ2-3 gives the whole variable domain DSGVTQTPKHLITATGQRVTLRCSPRSGDLSVYWYQQSLDQGLQFLIQYYNGEERAKGNILERFSAQQFPDLHSELNLSSLELGDSALYFCASSVGVAGGSTDTQYFGPGTRLTVL.

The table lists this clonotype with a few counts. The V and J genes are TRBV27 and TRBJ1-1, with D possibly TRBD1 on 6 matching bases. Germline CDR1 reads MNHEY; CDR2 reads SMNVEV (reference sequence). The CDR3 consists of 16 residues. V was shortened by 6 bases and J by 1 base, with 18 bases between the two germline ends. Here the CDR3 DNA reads TGTGCCAGCAGGTCTGATTCGACAGGATGGAACACTGAAGCTTTCTTT. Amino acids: CASRSDSTGWNTEAFF.

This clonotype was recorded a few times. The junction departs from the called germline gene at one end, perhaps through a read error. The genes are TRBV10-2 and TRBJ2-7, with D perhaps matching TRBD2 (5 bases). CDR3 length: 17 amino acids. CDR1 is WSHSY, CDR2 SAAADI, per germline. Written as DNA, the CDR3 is TGCGCCAGCAATGAGGTTGGTGCTAGCTTTGGCTCCTACGAGCAGTACTTC. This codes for CASNEVGASFGSYEQYF.

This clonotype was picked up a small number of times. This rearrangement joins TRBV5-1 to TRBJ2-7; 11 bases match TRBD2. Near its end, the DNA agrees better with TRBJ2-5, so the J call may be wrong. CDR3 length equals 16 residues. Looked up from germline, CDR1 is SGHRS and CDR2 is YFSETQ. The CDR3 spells CASSSGSGGAKETQYF. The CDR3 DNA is TGCGCCAGCAGCTCAGGTAGCGGGGGGGCGAAAGAGACCCAGTACTTC.

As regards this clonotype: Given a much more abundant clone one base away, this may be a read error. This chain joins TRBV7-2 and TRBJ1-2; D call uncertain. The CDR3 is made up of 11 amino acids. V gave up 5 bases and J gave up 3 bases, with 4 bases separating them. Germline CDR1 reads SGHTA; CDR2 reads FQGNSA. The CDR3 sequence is CASSQYYGYTF. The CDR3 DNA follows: TGTGCCAGCAGCCAATACTATGGCTACACCTTC.